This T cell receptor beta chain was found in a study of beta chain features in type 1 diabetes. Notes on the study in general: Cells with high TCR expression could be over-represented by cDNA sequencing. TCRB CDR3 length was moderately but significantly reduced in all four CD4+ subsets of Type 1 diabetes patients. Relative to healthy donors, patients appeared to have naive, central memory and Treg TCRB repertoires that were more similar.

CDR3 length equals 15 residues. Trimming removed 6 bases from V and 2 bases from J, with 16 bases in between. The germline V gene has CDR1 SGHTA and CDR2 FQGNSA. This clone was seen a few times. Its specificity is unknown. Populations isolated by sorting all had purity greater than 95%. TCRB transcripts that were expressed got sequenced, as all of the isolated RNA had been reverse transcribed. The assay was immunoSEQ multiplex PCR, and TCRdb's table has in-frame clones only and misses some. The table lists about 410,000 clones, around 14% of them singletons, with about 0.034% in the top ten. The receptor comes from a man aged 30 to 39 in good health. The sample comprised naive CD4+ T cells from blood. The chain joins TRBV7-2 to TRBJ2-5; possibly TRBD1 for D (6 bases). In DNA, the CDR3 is TGTGCCAGCAGTCAAACAGGGTCGGGGCAAGAGACCCAGTACTTC. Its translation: CASSQTGSGQETQYF.